This is a list of T cell receptor beta chains from one sample in a study of B cell selection in AIRE deficiency. TCRdb keeps only in-frame clones here, not all; method: immunoSEQ multiplex PCR. Among some 3,000 clones listed, 78% were seen once. The sequenced sample was Tregs sorted from PBMCs. The source of these receptors is a human donor with AIRE deficiency. Each CDR3 is given with its conserved first and last residue. A D gene is named only where the DNA matches it firmly. Not all rows give a size; the values are once, few, many and, for expanded clones, a class.

-	TRBV5-1	TRBJ1-1	-	TGCGCCAGCAGCTCCCGGCGGGGAGCCCCCTCAAGCGCTGAAGCTTTCTTT	CASSSRRGAPSSAEAFF
-	TRBV10-3	TRBJ2-3	-	TGTGCCATCAGTGAGTCGTACCGCGGCGGCTTGGGAGATACGCAGTATTTT	CAISESYRGGLGDTQYF
-	TRBV5-6	TRBJ1-1	-	TGTGCCAGCAGCTTCGGGGTTTACACTGAAGCTTTCTTT	CASSFGVYTEAFF
TRBD1	TRBV6-1	TRBJ2-5	-	TGTGCCAGCACCGGGCGCAGGGGGCGAGAGACCCAGTACTTC	CASTGRRGRETQYF
TRBD2	TRBV4-1	TRBJ2-1	-	TGCGCCAGCAGCCAAGTGGATCTTGGACTAGCTGGCTACAATGAGCAGTTCTTC	CASSQVDLGLAGYNEQFF
-	TRBV18	TRBJ2-3	-	TGTGCCAGCTCACCCTTATGGCGGACAGATACGCAGTATTTT	CASSPLWRTDTQYF
-	TRBV5-5	TRBJ2-7	-	TGTGCCAGCAGCAGGACGACAGTTTTCTACGAGCAGTACTTC	CASSRTTVFYEQYF
-	TRBV5-4	TRBJ2-3	-	TGTGCGGTGGGCGGAGCCCCCACAGATACGCAGTATTTT	CAVGGAPTDTQYF
-	TRBV10-3	TRBJ1-2	-	TGTGCCATCAGTGAAAGGACAGACGCCATTATGGGCTACACCTTC	CAISERTDAIMGYTF
TRBD1	TRBV28	TRBJ1-1	-	TGTGCCAGCAGTTTTCCCGGGACAGCAACTGAAGCTTTCTTT	CASSFPGTATEAFF
-	TRBV2	TRBJ1-5	-	TGTGCCAGCCGGGTGGGTGGAAGAGGAAGCAATCAGCCCCAGCATTTT	CASRVGGRGSNQPQHF
-	TRBV4-2	TRBJ1-1	few	TGTGCCAGCAGCCAAGAAATGTCCAGGGGAACAACTGAAGCTTTCTTT	CASSQEMSRGTTEAFF
TRBD1	TRBV27	TRBJ2-7	-	TGTGCCAGCACATCCGGGACAGGGCGGGAGCAGTACTTC	CASTSGTGREQYF
-	TRBV18	TRBJ2-3	-	TGTGCCAGCTCACCCCGTAGTGACACAGATACGCAGTATTTT	CASSPRSDTDTQYF
TRBD2	TRBV19	TRBJ2-3	-	TGTGCCAGTAGTGCCATAGCGGGGCTCACAGATACGCAGTATTTT	CASSAIAGLTDTQYF
-	TRBV5-4	TRBJ2-1	-	TGTGCCAGCAGCCCTGATGCGGGTTCCTACAATGAGCAGTTCTTC	CASSPDAGSYNEQFF
-	TRBV5-1	TRBJ1-1	few	TGCGCCAGCAGCTCGGGACAGAACACTGAAGCTTTCTTT	CASSSGQNTEAFF
TRBD1	TRBV4-2	TRBJ1-2	few	TGTGCCAGCAGCCAAGGACAGGGGGCTAACTATGGCTACACCTTC	CASSQGQGANYGYTF
-	TRBV6-5	TRBJ1-2	-	TGTGCTATCGCAAGGGGAAGGAACTATGGCTACACCTTC	CAIARGRNYGYTF
TRBD1	TRBV28	TRBJ1-2	-	TGTGCCAGCAGTTCCCCGGGACAGGGTGGGGGCTACACCTTC	CASSSPGQGGGYTF
-	TRBV29-1	TRBJ2-4	-	TGCAGCGTGAGGGGTACAGGCCAAAACATTCAGTACTTC	CSVRGTGQNIQYF
-	TRBV5-5	TRBJ2-5	-	TGTGCCAGCACTACGTCCGAAGAGACCCAGTACTTC	CASTTSEETQYF
-	TRBV29-1	TRBJ2-1	-	TGCAGCGCCGCCCGGAGTTTTGATGAGCAGTTCTTC	CSAARSFDEQFF
-	TRBV2	TRBJ2-1	-	TGTGCCAGCAACGAAGCGTACAATGAGCAGTTCTTC	CASNEAYNEQFF
TRBD1	TRBV5-1	TRBJ2-3	-	TGCGCCAGCAGCGGGCGGACAGGGGTCACAGATACGCAGTATTTT	CASSGRTGVTDTQYF
-	TRBV5-1	TRBJ1-1	once	TGCGCCAGCAGCTCATATCTTAGGGGGACTGAAGCTTTCTTT	CASSSYLRGTEAFF
-	TRBV6-5	TRBJ1-2	-	TGTGCCAGCACTATAACCAGGGGTACTAACTATGGCTACACCTTC	CASTITRGTNYGYTF
-	TRBV28	TRBJ1-4	-	TGTGCCAGCATGCAGCATGTAGGGGAAAAACTGTTTTTT	CASMQHVGEKLFF
-	TRBV20-1	TRBJ2-3	-	TGCAGTGCTGGGGGCACAGATACGCAGTATTTT	CSAGGTDTQYF
-	TRBV19	TRBJ1-2	-	TGTGCCAGTAGTATAGGAGCCAAGAACTATGGCTACACCTTC	CASSIGAKNYGYTF
-	TRBV19	TRBJ2-1	-	TGTGCCAGCGGAGCTAACCCTTCATACAATGAGCAGTTCTTC	CASGANPSYNEQFF
TRBD2	TRBV29-1	TRBJ2-3	-	TGCAGCGTTGCCTGGACTAGCGGGAGGATGGGGACGCAGTATTTT	CSVAWTSGRMGTQYF
-	TRBV6-5	TRBJ2-7	-	TGTGCCAGCAGCCACGGGCGGGAGCAGTACTTC	CASSHGREQYF
-	TRBV7-3	TRBJ2-2	-	TGTGCCAGCATCGACCCCGCGGCAGAAGCTGAATTTCCCGGGGAGCTGTTTTTT	CASIDPAAEAEFPGELFF
-	TRBV27	TRBJ1-5	-	TGTGCCAGCAGTTTCGTCGCGGCTACTGGGGGGACTCAGCCCCAGCATTTT	CASSFVAATGGTQPQHF
-	TRBV6-5	TRBJ2-7	-	TGTGCCAGCAGCTGGGGGTCTCATGGGTACGAGCAGTACTTC	CASSWGSHGYEQYF
-	TRBV18	TRBJ2-3	-	TGTGCCAGCTCGCTAAACCGGGACAAGGCGGATACGCAGTATTTT	CASSLNRDKADTQYF
TRBD2	TRBV7-3	TRBJ2-1	-	TGTGCCAGCAGCCCCTCTAGCGGGAGGTTCTATGAGCAGTTCTTC	CASSPSSGRFYEQFF
-	TRBV30	TRBJ1-5	-	TGTGCCTGGAGCGAACAGGGTATCCAGCCCCAGCATTTT	CAWSEQGIQPQHF
-	TRBV18	TRBJ2-1	-	TGTGCCAGCTCACCAATTCAGGGAGAAAACAATGAGCAGTTCTTC	CASSPIQGENNEQFF
-	TRBV7-2	TRBJ2-5	-	TGTGCCAGCAGTTTCGCGCCATCCGGACCCGAGACCCAGTACTTC	CASSFAPSGPETQYF
-	TRBV9	TRBJ1-2	-	TGTGCCAGCAGCGTAGTGGCCGGGATTGACTATGGCTACACCTTC	CASSVVAGIDYGYTF
-	TRBV19	TRBJ2-2	once	TGTGCCAGTTTTTGGAGAGACACCGGGGAGCTGTTTTTT	CASFWRDTGELFF
-	TRBV7-9	TRBJ1-4	once	TGTGCCAGCAGCTTAATCCTTGCAACTAATGAAAAACTGTTTTTT	CASSLILATNEKLFF
-	TRBV4-2	TRBJ1-4	few	TGTGCCAGCAGCCAAGCGAAAGGGTTGGATGAAAAACTGTTTTTT	CASSQAKGLDEKLFF
-	TRBV9	TRBJ1-5	-	TGTGCCAGCAGCGTTAAGACAGATCAGCCCCAGCATTTT	CASSVKTDQPQHF
TRBD1	TRBV2	TRBJ1-2	-	TGTGCCAGCAGTGAGCAGGGGGCAAACTATGGCTACACCTTC	CASSEQGANYGYTF
-	TRBV5-6	TRBJ2-6	-	TGTGCCAGCAGCTTGGTAAGGTTCTCTGGGGCCAACGTCCTGACTTTC	CASSLVRFSGANVLTF
-	TRBV7-2	TRBJ1-1	-	TGTGCCAGCAGCTTAGCGATTGGAGTGAACACTGAAGCTTTCTTT	CASSLAIGVNTEAFF
-	TRBV28	TRBJ2-7	-	TGTGCCAGCAGTACCGGGTCCCTCTACGAGCAGTACTTC	CASSTGSLYEQYF
TRBD2	TRBV5-1	TRBJ2-3	-	TGCGCCAGCAGCTTGGAGCGGGAGACCGATACGCAGTATTTT	CASSLERETDTQYF